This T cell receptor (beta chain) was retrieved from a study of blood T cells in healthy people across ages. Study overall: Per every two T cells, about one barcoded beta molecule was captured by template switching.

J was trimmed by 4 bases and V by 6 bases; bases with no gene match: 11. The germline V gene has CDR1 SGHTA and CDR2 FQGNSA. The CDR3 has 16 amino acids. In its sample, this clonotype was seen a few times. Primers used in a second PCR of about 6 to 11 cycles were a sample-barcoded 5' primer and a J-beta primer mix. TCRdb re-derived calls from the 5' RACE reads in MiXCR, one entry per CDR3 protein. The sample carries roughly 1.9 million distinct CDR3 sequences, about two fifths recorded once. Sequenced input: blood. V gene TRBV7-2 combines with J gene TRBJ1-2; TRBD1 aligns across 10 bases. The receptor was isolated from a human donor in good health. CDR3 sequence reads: CASSRQGASVSYGYTF. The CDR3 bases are TGTGCCAGCAGTCGACAGGGGGCGTCGGTAAGCTATGGCTACACCTTC. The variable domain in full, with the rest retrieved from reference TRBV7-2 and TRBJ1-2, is GAGVSQSPSNKVTEKGKDVELRCDPISGHTALYWYRQSLGQGLEFLIYFQGNSAPDKSGLPSDRFSAERTGGSVSTLTIQRTQQEDSAVYLCASSRQGASVSYGYTFGSGTRLTVV.